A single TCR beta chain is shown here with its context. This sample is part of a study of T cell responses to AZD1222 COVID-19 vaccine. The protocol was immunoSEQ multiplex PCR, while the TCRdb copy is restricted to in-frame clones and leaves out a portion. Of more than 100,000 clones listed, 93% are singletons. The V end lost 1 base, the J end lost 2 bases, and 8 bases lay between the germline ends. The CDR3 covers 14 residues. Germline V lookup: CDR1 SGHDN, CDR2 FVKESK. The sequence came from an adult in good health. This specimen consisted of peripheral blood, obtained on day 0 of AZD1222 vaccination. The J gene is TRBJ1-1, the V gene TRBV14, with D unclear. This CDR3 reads CASSQVNGNTEAFF. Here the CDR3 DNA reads TGTGCCAGCAGCCAAGTTAACGGAAACACTGAAGCTTTCTTT.